This TCR beta chain is from a study of identical twins. TCRdb called the 5' RACE reads again in MiXCR, with one record for every CDR3 protein. The top ten hold over 4.5% of the sample, which has around 200,000 distinct CDR3 sequences, about a tenth seen once. V was trimmed by 3 bases and J by 2 bases, leaving 10 bases between them. Germline V gives CDR1 SQVTM, CDR2 ANQGSEA. The length of the CDR3 is 13 residues. The receptor was isolated from a woman between 18 and 30 years old in good health. The J gene is TRBJ1-1, the V gene TRBV29-1, with D unclear. The sequenced sample was memory (CD45RO+) T cells sorted from blood. CDR3 in amino acids: CSVEAVLNTEAFF. As DNA, the CDR3 is TGCAGCGTTGAGGCAGTCCTAAACACTGAAGCTTTCTTT. The full variable domain, with the rest looked up from reference TRBV29-1 and TRBJ1-1, is SAVISQKPSRDICQRGTSLTIQCQVDSQVTMMFWYRQQPGQSLTLIATANQGSEATYESGFVIDKFPISRPNLTFSTLTVSNMSPEDSSIYLCSVEAVLNTEAFFGQGTRLTVV.